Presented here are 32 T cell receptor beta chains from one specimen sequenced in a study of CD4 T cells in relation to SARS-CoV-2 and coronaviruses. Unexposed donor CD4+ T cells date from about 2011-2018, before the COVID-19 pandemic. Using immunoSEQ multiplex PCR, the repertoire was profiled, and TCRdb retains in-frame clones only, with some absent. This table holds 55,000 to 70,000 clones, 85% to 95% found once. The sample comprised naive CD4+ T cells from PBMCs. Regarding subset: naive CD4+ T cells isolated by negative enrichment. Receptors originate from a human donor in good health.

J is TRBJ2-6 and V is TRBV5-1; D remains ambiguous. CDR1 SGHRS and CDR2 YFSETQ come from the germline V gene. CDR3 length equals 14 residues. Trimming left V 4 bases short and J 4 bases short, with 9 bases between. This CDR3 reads CASSPSTGANVLTF. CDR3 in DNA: TGCGCCAGCAGCCCCTCCACCGGGGCCAACGTCCTGACTTTC.

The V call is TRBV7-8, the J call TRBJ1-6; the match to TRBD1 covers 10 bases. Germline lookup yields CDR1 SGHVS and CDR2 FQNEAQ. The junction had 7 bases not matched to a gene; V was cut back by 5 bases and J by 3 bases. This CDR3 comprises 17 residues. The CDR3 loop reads CASSLTGGGFYNSPLHF. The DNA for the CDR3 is TGTGCCAGCAGCCTGACAGGGGGCGGATTCTATAATTCACCCCTCCACTTT. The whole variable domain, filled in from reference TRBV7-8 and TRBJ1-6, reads GAGVSQSPRYKVAKRGQDVALRCDPISGHVSLFWYQQALGQGPEFLTYFQNEAQLDKSGLPSDRFFAERPEGSVSTLKIQRTQQEDSAVYLCASSLTGGGFYNSPLHFGNGTRLTVT.

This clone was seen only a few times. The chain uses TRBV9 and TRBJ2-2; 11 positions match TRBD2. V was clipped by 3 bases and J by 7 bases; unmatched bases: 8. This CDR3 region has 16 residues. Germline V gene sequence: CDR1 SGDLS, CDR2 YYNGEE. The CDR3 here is CASSAGLAARRGELFF. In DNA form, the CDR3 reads TGTGCCAGCAGCGCGGGACTAGCGGCGAGGCGCGGGGAGCTGTTTTTT. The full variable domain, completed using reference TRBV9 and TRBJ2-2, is DSGVTQTPKHLITATGQRVTLRCSPRSGDLSVYWYQQSLDQGLQFLIQYYNGEERAKGNILERFSAQQFPDLHSELNLSSLELGDSALYFCASSAGLAARRGELFFGEGSRLTVL.

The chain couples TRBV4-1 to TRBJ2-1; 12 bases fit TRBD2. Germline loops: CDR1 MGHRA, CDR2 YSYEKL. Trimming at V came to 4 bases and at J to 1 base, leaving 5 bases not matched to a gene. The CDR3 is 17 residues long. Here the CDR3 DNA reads TGCGCCAGCAGCCGGAGGACTAGCGGGGCATCCTACAATGAGCAGTTCTTC. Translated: CASSRRTSGASYNEQFF.

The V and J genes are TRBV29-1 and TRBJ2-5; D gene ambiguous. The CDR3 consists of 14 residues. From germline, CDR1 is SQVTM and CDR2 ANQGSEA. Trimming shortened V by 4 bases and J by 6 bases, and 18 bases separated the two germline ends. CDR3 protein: CSVGSSRVGKTQYF. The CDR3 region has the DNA TGCAGCGTTGGGTCAAGTCGTGTAGGAAAGACCCAGTACTTC.

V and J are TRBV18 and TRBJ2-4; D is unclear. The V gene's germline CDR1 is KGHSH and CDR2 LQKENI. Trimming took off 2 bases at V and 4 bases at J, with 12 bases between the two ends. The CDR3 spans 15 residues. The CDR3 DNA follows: TGTGCCAGCTCACCAGAGGCAGTAACTAAAAACATTCAGTACTTC. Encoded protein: CASSPEAVTKNIQYF.

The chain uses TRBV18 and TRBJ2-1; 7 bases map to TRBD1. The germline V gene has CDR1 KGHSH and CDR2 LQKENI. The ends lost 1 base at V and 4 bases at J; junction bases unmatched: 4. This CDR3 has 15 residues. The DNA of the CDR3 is TGTGCCAGCTCACCACAGGGGGCGGATTACAATGAGCAGTTCTTC. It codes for CASSPQGADYNEQFF.

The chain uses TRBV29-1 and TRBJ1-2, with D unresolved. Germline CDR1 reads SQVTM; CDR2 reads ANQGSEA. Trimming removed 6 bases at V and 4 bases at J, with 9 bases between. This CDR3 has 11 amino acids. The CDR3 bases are TGCAGCGTGGGAGAGGGCTATGGCTACACCTTC. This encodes CSVGEGYGYTF.

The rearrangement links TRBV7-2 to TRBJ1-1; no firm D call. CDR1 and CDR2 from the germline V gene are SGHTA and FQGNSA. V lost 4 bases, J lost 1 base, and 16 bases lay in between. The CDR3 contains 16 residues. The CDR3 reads CASSSGNDGWNTEAFF. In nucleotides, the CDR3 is TGTGCCAGCAGCTCGGGGAACGACGGCTGGAACACTGAAGCTTTCTTT.

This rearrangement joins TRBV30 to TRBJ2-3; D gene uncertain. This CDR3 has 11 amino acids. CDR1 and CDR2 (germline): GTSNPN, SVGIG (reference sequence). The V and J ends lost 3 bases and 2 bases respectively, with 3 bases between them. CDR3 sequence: CAWSPTDTQYF. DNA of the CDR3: TGTGCCTGGAGCCCCACAGATACGCAGTATTTT.

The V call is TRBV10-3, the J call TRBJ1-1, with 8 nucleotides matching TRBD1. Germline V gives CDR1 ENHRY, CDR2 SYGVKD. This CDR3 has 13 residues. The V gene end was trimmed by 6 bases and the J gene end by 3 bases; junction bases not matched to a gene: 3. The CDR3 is CAIRDREDTEAFF. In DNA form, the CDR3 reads TGTGCCATCAGGGACAGGGAGGACACTGAAGCTTTCTTT.

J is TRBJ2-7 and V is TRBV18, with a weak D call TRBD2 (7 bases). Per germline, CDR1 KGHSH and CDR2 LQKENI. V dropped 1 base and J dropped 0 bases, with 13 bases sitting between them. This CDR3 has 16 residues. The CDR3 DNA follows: TGTGCCAGCTCACCACGGGGGCGGGAGAGCTCCTACGAGCAGTACTTC. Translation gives CASSPRGRESSYEQYF.

This chain's CDR3 is CASSPTSTDTQYF. As DNA, the CDR3 is TGTGCCAGCAGTCCAACTAGCACAGATACGCAGTATTTT. The chain joins TRBV28 to TRBJ2-3; no clear D gene. This CDR3 spans 13 amino acids. Germline lookup yields CDR1 MDHEN and CDR2 SYDVKM. The V and J ends lost 5 bases and 0 bases respectively, with 6 bases between them.

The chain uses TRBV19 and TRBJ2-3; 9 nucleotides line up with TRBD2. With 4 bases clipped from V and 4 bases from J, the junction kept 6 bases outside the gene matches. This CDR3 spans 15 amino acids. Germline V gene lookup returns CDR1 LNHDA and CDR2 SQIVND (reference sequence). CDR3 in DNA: TGTGCCAGTAGTAATCTAGCGGGAATCCCAGATACGCAGTATTTT. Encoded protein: CASSNLAGIPDTQYF.

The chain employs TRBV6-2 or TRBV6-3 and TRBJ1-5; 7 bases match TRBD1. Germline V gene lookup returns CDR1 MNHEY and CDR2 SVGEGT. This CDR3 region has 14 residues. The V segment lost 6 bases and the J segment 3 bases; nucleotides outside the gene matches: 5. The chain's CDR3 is CASSRGQNNQPQHF. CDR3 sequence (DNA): TGTGCCAGCAGCCGGGGACAGAACAATCAGCCCCAGCATTTT.

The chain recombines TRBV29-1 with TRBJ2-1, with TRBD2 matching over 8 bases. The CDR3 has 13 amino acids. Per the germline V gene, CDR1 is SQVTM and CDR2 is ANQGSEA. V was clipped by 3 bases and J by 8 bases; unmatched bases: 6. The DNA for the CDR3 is TGCAGCGTTGAGCCGGGAGGGCCTTATGAGCAGTTCTTC. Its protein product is CSVEPGGPYEQFF.

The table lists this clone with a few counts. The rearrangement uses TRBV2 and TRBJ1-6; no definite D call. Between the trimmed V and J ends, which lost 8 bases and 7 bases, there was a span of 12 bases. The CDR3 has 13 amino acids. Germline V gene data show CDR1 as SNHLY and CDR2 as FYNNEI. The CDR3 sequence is CASGGSSNSPLHF. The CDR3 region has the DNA TGTGCCAGCGGCGGCAGCTCCAATTCACCCCTCCACTTT.

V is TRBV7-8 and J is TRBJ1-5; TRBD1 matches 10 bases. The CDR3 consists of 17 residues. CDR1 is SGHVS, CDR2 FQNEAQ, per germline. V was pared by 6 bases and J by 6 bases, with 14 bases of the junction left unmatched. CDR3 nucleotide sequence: TGTGCCAGCAGTTTGCTCACCCGGGACAGGGGTTTTCAGCCCCAGCATTTT. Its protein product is CASSLLTRDRGFQPQHF.

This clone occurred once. The CDR3 protein is CASNETPTGGLDQPQHF. In DNA, the CDR3 is TGTGCCAGCAACGAAACCCCGACAGGGGGGTTGGATCAGCCCCAGCATTTT. The chain recombines TRBV5-4 with TRBJ1-5; 9 bases map to TRBD1. Trimming cost V 6 bases and J 5 bases; bases outside gene matches: 15. The CDR3 extends over 17 amino acids. CDR1 and CDR2 from the germline V gene are SGHNT and YYREEE (reference sequence).

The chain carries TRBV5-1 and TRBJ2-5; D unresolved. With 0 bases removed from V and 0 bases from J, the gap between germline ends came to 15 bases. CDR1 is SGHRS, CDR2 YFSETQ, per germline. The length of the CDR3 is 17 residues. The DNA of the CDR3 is TGCGCCAGCAGCTTGGGGCTAGTGGGCAGAGACCAAGAGACCCAGTACTTC. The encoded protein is CASSLGLVGRDQETQYF.

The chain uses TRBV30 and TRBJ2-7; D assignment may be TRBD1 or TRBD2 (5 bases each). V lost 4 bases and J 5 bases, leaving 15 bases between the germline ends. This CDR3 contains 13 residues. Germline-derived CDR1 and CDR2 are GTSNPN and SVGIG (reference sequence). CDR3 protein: CAWTTGTGDEQYF. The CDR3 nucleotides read TGTGCCTGGACTACCGGGACCGGGGACGAGCAGTACTTC.

This CDR3 is CASSSAVGAVAYNEQFF. The CDR3 DNA follows: TGTGCCAGCAGTTCTGCCGTTGGGGCAGTAGCCTACAATGAGCAGTTCTTC. The V and J genes are TRBV27 and TRBJ2-1; TRBD1 is a possible D gene (5 bases). The germline V gene has CDR1 MNHEY and CDR2 SMNVEV (reference sequence). The CDR3 has 17 residues. V was pared by 4 bases and J by 2 bases, with 18 bases between.

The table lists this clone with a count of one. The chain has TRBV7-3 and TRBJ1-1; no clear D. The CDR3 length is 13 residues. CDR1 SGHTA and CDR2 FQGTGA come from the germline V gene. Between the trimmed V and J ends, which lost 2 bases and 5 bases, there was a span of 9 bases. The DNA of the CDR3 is TGTGCCAGCAGCTTACGAGGAGGGACTGAAGCTTTCTTT. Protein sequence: CASSLRGGTEAFF.

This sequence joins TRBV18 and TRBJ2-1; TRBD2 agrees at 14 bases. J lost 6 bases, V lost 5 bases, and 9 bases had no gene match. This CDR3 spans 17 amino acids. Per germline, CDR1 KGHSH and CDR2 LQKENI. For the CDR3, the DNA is TGTGCCAGCTCAGGGCCCTCGGGACTAGCGGGAGCCAATGAGCAGTTCTTC. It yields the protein CASSGPSGLAGANEQFF.

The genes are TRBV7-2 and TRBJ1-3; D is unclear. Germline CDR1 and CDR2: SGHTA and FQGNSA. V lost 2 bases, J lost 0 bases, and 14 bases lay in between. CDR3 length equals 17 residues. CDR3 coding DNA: TGTGCCAGCAGCTTACCTGGGCAGCGTTACTCTGGAAACACCATATATTTT. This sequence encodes CASSLPGQRYSGNTIYF.

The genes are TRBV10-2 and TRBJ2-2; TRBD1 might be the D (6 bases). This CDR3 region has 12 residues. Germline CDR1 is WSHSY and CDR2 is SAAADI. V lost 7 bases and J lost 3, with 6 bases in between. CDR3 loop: CASTGDTGELFF. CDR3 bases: TGCGCCAGCACAGGGGACACCGGGGAGCTGTTTTTT.

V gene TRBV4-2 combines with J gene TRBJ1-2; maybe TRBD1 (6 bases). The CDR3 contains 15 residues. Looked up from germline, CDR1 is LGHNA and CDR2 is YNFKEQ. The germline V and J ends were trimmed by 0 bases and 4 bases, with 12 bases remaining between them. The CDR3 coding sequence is TGTGCCAGCAGCCAAGATCCGAGGGGGGCCTATGGCTACACCTTC. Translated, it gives CASSQDPRGAYGYTF.

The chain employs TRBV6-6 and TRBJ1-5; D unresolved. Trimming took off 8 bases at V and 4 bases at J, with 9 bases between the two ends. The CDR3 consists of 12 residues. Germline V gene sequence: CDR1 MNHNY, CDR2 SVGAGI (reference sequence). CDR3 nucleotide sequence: TGTGCCAGCCGACGGAATAATCAGCCCCAGCATTTT. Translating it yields CASRRNNQPQHF.

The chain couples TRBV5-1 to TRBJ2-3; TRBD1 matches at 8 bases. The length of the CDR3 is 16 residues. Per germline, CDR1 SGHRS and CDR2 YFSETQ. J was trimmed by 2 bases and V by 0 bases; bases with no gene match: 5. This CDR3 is CASSLVGQGTTDTQYF. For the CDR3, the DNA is TGCGCCAGCAGCTTGGTTGGACAGGGAACCACAGATACGCAGTATTTT.

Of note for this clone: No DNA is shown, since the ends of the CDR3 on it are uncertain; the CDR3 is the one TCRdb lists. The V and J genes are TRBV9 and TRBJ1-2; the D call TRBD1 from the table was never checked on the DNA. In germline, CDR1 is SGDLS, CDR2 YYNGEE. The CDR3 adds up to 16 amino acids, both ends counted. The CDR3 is CASSRFLAGATYGYTF.

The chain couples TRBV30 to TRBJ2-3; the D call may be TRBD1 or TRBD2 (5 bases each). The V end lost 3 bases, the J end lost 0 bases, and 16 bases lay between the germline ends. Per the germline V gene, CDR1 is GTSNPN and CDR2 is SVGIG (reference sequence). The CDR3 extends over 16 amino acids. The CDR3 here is CAWRYRTGYSTDTQYF. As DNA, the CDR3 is TGTGCCTGGAGGTACAGGACGGGATATAGCACAGATACGCAGTATTTT.

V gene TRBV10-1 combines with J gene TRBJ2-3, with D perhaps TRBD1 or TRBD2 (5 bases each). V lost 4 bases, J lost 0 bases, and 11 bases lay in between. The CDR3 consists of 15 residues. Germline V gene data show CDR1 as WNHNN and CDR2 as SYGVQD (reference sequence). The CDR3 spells CASSAGQGSTDTQYF. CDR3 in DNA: TGCGCCAGCAGTGCGGGGCAGGGAAGCACAGATACGCAGTATTTT.